The entry below describes one T cell receptor (beta chain). Its cognate antigen is unknown. Treatment denoted: roughly 11-day PBMC culture with coronavirus spike peptide pools or control peptides (ViraFEST assay). Nucleocapsid antibodies negative before and after vaccination showed an absence of prior SARS-CoV-2 infection in the healthy vaccine recipients. Negative-selection isolation of CD4+ T cells was performed after around ten days of culture. The record originates from a study of vaccination and CD4 T cells after COVID-19. Study background: Post-vaccine sampling followed dose two by a median roughly 74 days (range 14 to 241).

With the Oncomine TCR Beta short-read assay, DNA from cultured CD4+ T cells was sequenced. From CD4+ T cells that had been cultured, genomic DNA was extracted. From the PCR reads, TCRdb called clonotypes with MiXCR, one entry per CDR3 protein. The sample includes tens of thousands of distinct CDR3 sequences, around 43% of them seen just once. The V end lost 3 bases, the J end lost 6 bases, and 15 bases lay between the germline ends. CDR1 is MNHEY, CDR2 SMNVEV, per germline (reference sequence). This CDR3 region has 14 residues. The starting material was CD4+ T cells from blood, cultured in vitro, obtained before SARS-CoV-2 vaccination. The chain carries TRBV27 and TRBJ2-7, with D unclear. This receptor was identified in a human donor who received a COVID-19 vaccine. Here the CDR3 DNA reads TGTGCCAGCAGTTTCGATGGTTTCGGGTTCGAGCAGTACTTC. It encodes CASSFDGFGFEQYF.